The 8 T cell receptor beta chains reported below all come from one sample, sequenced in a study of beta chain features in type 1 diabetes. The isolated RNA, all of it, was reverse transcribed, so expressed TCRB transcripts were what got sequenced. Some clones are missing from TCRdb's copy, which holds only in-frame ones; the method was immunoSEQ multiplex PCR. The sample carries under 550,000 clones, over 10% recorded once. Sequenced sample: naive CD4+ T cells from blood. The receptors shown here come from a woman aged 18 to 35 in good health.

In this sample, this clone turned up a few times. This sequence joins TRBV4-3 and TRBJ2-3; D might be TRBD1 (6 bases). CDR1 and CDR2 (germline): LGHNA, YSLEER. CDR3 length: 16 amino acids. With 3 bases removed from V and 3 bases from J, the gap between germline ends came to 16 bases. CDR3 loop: CASSQGEGGVTDTQYF. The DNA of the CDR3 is TGCGCCAGCAGCCAGGGGGAAGGGGGTGTAACAGATACGCAGTATTTT.

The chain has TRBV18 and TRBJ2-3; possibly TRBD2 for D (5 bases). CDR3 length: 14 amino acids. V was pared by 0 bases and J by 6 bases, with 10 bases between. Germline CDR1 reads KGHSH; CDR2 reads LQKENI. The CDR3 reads CASSPPTGGDTQYF. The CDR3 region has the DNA TGTGCCAGCTCACCACCGACCGGCGGGGATACGCAGTATTTT.

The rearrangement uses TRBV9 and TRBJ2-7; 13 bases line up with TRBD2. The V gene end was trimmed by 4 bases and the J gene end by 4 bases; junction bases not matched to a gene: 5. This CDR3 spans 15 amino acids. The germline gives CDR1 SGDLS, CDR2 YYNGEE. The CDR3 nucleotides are TGTGCCAGCAGCACGGGACTAGCGGGGCTGTACGAGCAGTACTTC. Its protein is CASSTGLAGLYEQYF.

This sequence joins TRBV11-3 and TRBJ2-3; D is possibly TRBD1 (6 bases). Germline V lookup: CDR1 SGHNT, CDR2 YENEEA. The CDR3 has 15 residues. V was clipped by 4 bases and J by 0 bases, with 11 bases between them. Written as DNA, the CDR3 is TGTGCCAGCAGCTCCGGACAGTTGAGCACAGATACGCAGTATTTT. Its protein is CASSSGQLSTDTQYF. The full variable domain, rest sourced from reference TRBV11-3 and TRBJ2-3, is EAGVVQSPRYKIIEKKQPVAFWCNPISGHNTLYWYLQNLGQGPELLIRYENEEAVDDSQLPKDRFSAERLKGVDSTLKIQPAELGDSAVYLCASSSGQLSTDTQYFGPGTRLTVL.

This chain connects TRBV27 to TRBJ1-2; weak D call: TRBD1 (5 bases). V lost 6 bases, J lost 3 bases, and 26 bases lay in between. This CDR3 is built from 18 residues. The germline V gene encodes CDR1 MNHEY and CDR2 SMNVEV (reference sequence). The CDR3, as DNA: TGTGCCAGCAGGCCCAGCGGGGCAGGGAGTTTGTTGGACTATGGCTACACCTTC. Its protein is CASRPSGAGSLLDYGYTF.

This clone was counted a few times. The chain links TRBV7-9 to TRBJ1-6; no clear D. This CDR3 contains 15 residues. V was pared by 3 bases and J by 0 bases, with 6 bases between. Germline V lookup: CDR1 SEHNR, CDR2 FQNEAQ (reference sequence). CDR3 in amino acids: CASSFPGSYNSPLHF. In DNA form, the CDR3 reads TGTGCCAGCAGCTTCCCAGGCTCCTATAATTCACCCCTCCACTTT.

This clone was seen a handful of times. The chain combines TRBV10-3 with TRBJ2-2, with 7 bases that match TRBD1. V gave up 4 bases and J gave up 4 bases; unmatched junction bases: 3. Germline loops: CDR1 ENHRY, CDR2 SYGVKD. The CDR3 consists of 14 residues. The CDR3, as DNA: TGTGCCATCAGTGGACAGGGTCCCACCGGGGAGCTGTTTTTT. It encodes CAISGQGPTGELFF.

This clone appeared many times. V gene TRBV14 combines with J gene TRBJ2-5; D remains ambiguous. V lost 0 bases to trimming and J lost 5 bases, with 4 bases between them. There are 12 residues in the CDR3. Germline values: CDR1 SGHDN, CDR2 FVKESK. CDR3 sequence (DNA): TGTGCCAGCAGCCAAGAAGCTGAGACCCAGTACTTC. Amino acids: CASSQEAETQYF.